This TCR beta chain derives from a study of blood T cell repertoires in COVID-19 (dated by TCRdb to 2020 to 2022). About the full investigation: Collaborator samples came from the United States, Italy and Spain and covered acute and convalescent phases of COVID-19. The material from the prospective study consisted of cDNA or gDNA derived from T cells, B-cell-depleted T cells, or PBMCs. Subjects who had been exposed to COVID-19, were actively infected with it, or had recovered from it provided the deeply sampled blood TCRbeta repertoires that made up the dataset. The repertoires were made available in a free public database intended to serve as a resource for research on the immune response to SARS-CoV-2. The samples were drawn from two sources: the first 160 participants of the ongoing ImmuneRACE study, and 1,000 to 1,500 subjects contributed by 6 global collaborators. The sample metadata nearly always contained a de-identified subject ID, COVID-19 status, age in years and sex. HLA class I and class II types, where available, came from metadata supplied by the sample provider rather than from assay-based typing. The full study reports these points: The quantity of clinical and demographic metadata differed by source and by participant and was supplied without curation.

There are 15 amino acids in the CDR3, from cysteine to phenylalanine inclusive. CDR3 DNA is the only sequence kept; it has 45 bases, read in frame from the first base. V and J lose 7 bases and 6 bases, and a span of 19 bases separates them. The germline V gene (reference sequence) provides CDR1 LNHDA and CDR2 SQIVND. TCRbeta CDR3 regions were amplified from genomic DNA using the immunoSEQ Assay, a bias-controlled multiplex PCR. In the paper's pipeline: Within the assay, amplification of reference gene primers was used to estimate how many nucleated cells each sample contained. Sequence reads were collapsed and filtered to measure the absolute abundance of every unique TCRbeta CDR3 rearrangement. For each sample, productive Simpson clonality was calculated by taking the square root of Simpson's diversity index across productive rearrangements. TCRdb re-hosts the immuneACCESS table, in-frame sequences only. Its copies lack some clones; in the studies checked, an unresolved V gene accounts for under half of them, and the cause for the rest is not known. V, J and clone size derive from that table, while D and trimming were established from the DNA sequence. The sample table lists about 310,000 clones, 90% of them with a count of one. Under 1.1% of the sample is held by the ten biggest clonotypes.

One collaborating source in Seattle enrolled patients during active infection and followed them longitudinally through the course of disease. Collaborating institutions collected whole blood in K2EDTA tubes following their own protocols. For TCRbeta analysis, collaborators shipped samples in one of three forms: frozen whole blood, isolated PBMCs, or DNA extracted from either of those sample types. To note about this clone: Its binding antigen is unknown. Base-call qualities are not available, and no considerably larger clone is one nucleotide away.

Sequencing was carried out using peripheral blood. The receptor comes from a woman aged 40 to 49 with COVID-19, enrolled during active disease. The rearranged segments are TRBV19 and TRBJ1-5, with a weak D call of TRBD1 (6 bases match). The CDR3 reads CASTKGEGSGQPQHF. In nucleotide form, the sequence is TGTGCCAGTACCAAGGGGGAGGGGTCCGGTCAGCCCCAGCATTTT.